The 26 T cell receptor beta chains in this list originate from one sample, sequenced in a study of blood T cell repertoires in COVID-19. Produced via immunoSEQ multiplex PCR; TCRdb's table is partial and in-frame only. The sample holds approximately 340,000 clones, more than 70% seen once. The specimen was peripheral blood. These receptors all stem from a young man with active or convalescent COVID-19.

The chain carries TRBV10-3 and TRBJ2-2, with 8 bases that match TRBD2. CDR3 length equals 14 residues. V was pared by 3 bases and J by 4 bases, with 1 base of the junction left unmatched. The germline V gene has CDR1 ENHRY and CDR2 SYGVKD. This CDR3 is CAISDSGSTGELFF. The CDR3 DNA reads as TGTGCCATCAGTGACAGCGGGAGCACCGGGGAGCTGTTTTTT.

This chain links TRBV11-3 with TRBJ2-5; 10 bases match TRBD2. CDR3 length equals 17 residues. The V segment lost 3 bases and the J segment 2 bases; nucleotides outside the gene matches: 9. Germline CDR1 reads SGHNT; CDR2 reads YENEEA. CDR3 nucleotide sequence: TGTGCCAGCAGCTTCGATCTGCTTAGCGGGGGGCAAGAGACCCAGTACTTC. It translates to CASSFDLLSGGQETQYF. The entire variable domain, with the rest obtained from reference TRBV11-3 and TRBJ2-5, is as follows: EAGVVQSPRYKIIEKKQPVAFWCNPISGHNTLYWYLQNLGQGPELLIRYENEEAVDDSQLPKDRFSAERLKGVDSTLKIQPAELGDSAVYLCASSFDLLSGGQETQYFGPGTRLLVL.

The gene calls are TRBV6-5 and TRBJ2-2, with unresolved D. The V and J ends lost 2 bases and 5 bases respectively, with 12 bases between them. This CDR3 contains 15 residues. Germline CDR1 reads MNHEY; CDR2 reads SVGAGI. CDR3 protein: CASSYGEFLTGELFF. CDR3 sequence (DNA): TGTGCCAGCAGTTACGGTGAGTTTCTAACCGGGGAGCTGTTTTTT.

This clone was detected only a few times. The chain is built from TRBV6-4 and TRBJ1-2; weak D call: TRBD1 (5 bases). This CDR3 has 14 amino acids. The germline V gene encodes CDR1 MRHNA and CDR2 SNTAGT. The V gene lost 5 bases and the J gene lost 3 bases, with 13 bases spanning the gap. CDR3 bases: TGTGCCAGCAGTCTTCTACAGGATCACTATGGCTACACCTTC. Protein product: CASSLLQDHYGYTF.

The chain carries TRBV4-3 and TRBJ1-6; D is unresolved. This CDR3 is 16 amino acids long. The germline V gene has CDR1 LGHNA and CDR2 YSLEER. Trimming stripped 4 bases from V and 0 bases from J, with 10 bases between. The CDR3 loop is CASSPDGSSYNSPLHF. The CDR3 DNA reads as TGCGCCAGCAGCCCGGACGGGAGCTCCTATAATTCACCCCTCCACTTT.

This chain joins TRBV3-1 (or the pseudogene TRBV3-2) and TRBJ1-6, with D unresolved. V lost 4 bases, J lost 6 bases, and 7 bases lay in between. This CDR3 comprises 13 residues. The germline V gene encodes CDR1 LGHDT and CDR2 YNNKEL (reference sequence). The CDR3 sequence is CASSRSRNSPLHF. The CDR3 DNA follows: TGTGCCAGCAGCCGTTCTCGTAATTCACCCCTCCACTTT.

The chain links TRBV15 to TRBJ2-1; tentatively, D is TRBD1 (6 bases). Looked up from germline, CDR1 is LNHNV and CDR2 is YYDKDF (reference sequence). Trimming cost V 3 bases and J 1 base, with 10 bases left between them. The CDR3 is 15 residues long. CDR3 bases: TGTGCCACCAGCAGGGACAGTGGGTCCTACAATGAGCAGTTCTTC. Protein sequence: CATSRDSGSYNEQFF. Based on the CDR3 plus reference TRBV15 and TRBJ2-1, the full variable domain is DAMVIQNPRYQVTQFGKPVTLSCSQTLNHNVMYWYQQKSSQAPKLLFHYYDKDFNNEADTPDNFQSRRPNTSFCFLDIRSPGLGDTAMYLCATSRDSGSYNEQFFGPGTRLTVL.

V is TRBV21-1 and J is TRBJ1-4; the listed D gene, TRBD1, was not tested against the DNA. TRBV21-1 is an annotated pseudogene. The CDR3 runs to 14 residues. In DNA, the CDR3 is TGTGCCAGCAGCAGACGGGACAGTAGGGAAAAACTGTTTTTT. It codes for CASSRRDSREKLFF.

The gene calls are TRBV9 and TRBJ1-1; D might be TRBD1 (6 bases). V dropped 0 bases and J dropped 0 bases, with 12 bases sitting between them. Germline CDR1 SGDLS, CDR2 YYNGEE. This CDR3 contains 16 residues. In DNA form, the CDR3 reads TGTGCCAGCAGCGTAGTTCCCAGGGGCATGAACACTGAAGCTTTCTTT. Translation gives CASSVVPRGMNTEAFF.

The rearrangement joins TRBV3-1 (or the pseudogene TRBV3-2) to TRBJ2-1; 8 nucleotides align to TRBD2. There are 14 residues in the CDR3. The V gene end was trimmed by 6 bases and the J gene end by 5 bases; junction bases not matched to a gene: 6. Looked up from germline, CDR1 is LGHDT and CDR2 is YNNKEL (reference sequence). DNA of the CDR3: TGTGCCAGCAGGGTAGCGGGGCAAGACAATGAGCAGTTCTTC. It translates to CASRVAGQDNEQFF.

J is TRBJ2-7 and V is TRBV7-8; a weak D match, TRBD1 (6 bases). The CDR3 runs to 14 residues. Trimming took 5 bases from V and 3 from J, leaving 14 bases between them. Germline V gene sequence: CDR1 SGHVS, CDR2 FQNEAQ. The CDR3 here is CASSRSRDIYEQYF. The DNA for the CDR3 is TGTGCCAGCAGCCGAAGCCGGGACATCTACGAGCAGTACTTC.

This clone was picked up a small number of times. The CDR3 bases are TGTGCCAGCAGTCCCCCAGGGCTGAGAAGCAATCAGCCCCAGCATTTT. Protein: CASSPPGLRSNQPQHF. The chain carries TRBV28 and TRBJ1-5; TRBD1 is a possible D gene (5 bases). The V and J ends lost 5 bases and 1 base respectively, with 15 bases between them. There are 16 residues in the CDR3. Looked up from germline, CDR1 is MDHEN and CDR2 is SYDVKM.

The chain combines TRBV28 with TRBJ2-1; D gene unclear. V was clipped by 4 bases and J by 9 bases, with 25 bases between them. Germline assignment: CDR1 MDHEN and CDR2 SYDVKM. CDR3 length: 17 residues. The CDR3 sequence: CASSSPAGVGDNGEQFF. The CDR3 DNA is TGTGCCAGCAGTTCCCCGGCAGGTGTGGGTGATAACGGTGAGCAGTTCTTC. Drawing the rest from reference TRBV28 and TRBJ2-1, the complete variable domain is DVKVTQSSRYLVKRTGEKVFLECVQDMDHENMFWYRQDPGLGLRLIYFSYDVKMKEKGDIPEGYSVSREKKERFSLILESASTNQTSMYLCASSSPAGVGDNGEQFFGPGTRLTVL.

This chain connects TRBV7-2 to TRBJ2-3, with TRBD2 matching over 9 bases. CDR3 size: 15 residues. The germline CDR1 and CDR2 sequences are SGHTA and FQGNSA. With 4 bases clipped from V and 2 bases from J, the junction kept 4 bases outside the gene matches. CDR3 region: CASSSPGLATDTQYF. The CDR3 bases are TGTGCCAGCAGCTCCCCGGGACTAGCCACAGATACGCAGTATTTT.

The gene calls are TRBV5-1 and TRBJ2-2; the D is unclear. CDR1 and CDR2 (germline): SGHRS, YFSETQ. This CDR3 comprises 11 residues. V lost 6 bases and J lost 7, with 7 bases in between. The CDR3 DNA reads as TGCGCCAGCAAGTACGGCGGGGAGCTGTTTTTT. Translation: CASKYGGELFF.

The chain combines TRBV6-5 with TRBJ2-5, with 14 bases matching TRBD2. The CDR3 extends over 15 amino acids. The V and J ends lost 4 bases and 6 bases, in that order; junction bases with no gene match: 4. Per the germline V gene, CDR1 is MNHEY and CDR2 is SVGAGI. In DNA, the CDR3 is TGTGCCAGCAGTTCAGGGACTAGCGGGGGACAGACCCAGTACTTC. As protein: CASSSGTSGGQTQYF.

This clone was counted a single time. V and J are TRBV29-1 and TRBJ1-1; D unresolved. Germline loops: CDR1 SQVTM, CDR2 ANQGSEA. This CDR3 is 15 amino acids long. V dropped 7 bases and J dropped 5 bases, with 23 bases sitting between them. CDR3 sequence reads: CSGLPGSLAGTEAFF. DNA for the CDR3: TGCAGCGGCTTACCGGGATCCTTGGCGGGGACTGAAGCTTTCTTT.

The CDR3 coding sequence is TGTGCCTGGAGTCGGCAGGCCACCAATCAGCCCCAGCATTTT. Its protein product is CAWSRQATNQPQHF. The chain is built from TRBV30 and TRBJ1-5; D not certain. Germline V gene sequence: CDR1 GTSNPN, CDR2 SVGIG (reference sequence). The length of the CDR3 is 14 residues. V shed 2 bases and J shed 3 bases, with 11 bases lying between them.

V and J are TRBV7-9 and TRBJ1-1; D is uncertain. The germline gives CDR1 SEHNR, CDR2 FQNEAQ (reference sequence). V shed 5 bases and J shed 2 bases, with 15 bases lying between them. The CDR3 contains 15 residues. In DNA form, the CDR3 reads TGTGCCAGCAGCCACGAAGCCTTTTTAAACACTGAAGCTTTCTTT. This gives the protein CASSHEAFLNTEAFF.

The rearrangement uses TRBV18 and TRBJ2-7, with 9 bases that match TRBD2. The ends lost 3 bases at V and 5 bases at J; junction bases unmatched: 5. The CDR3 sequence is 14 residues long. Germline V gene sequence: CDR1 KGHSH, CDR2 LQKENI. The CDR3 loop is CASSPWRGGDEQYF. Here the CDR3 DNA reads TGTGCCAGCTCACCTTGGCGGGGGGGCGACGAGCAGTACTTC.

The J gene is TRBJ2-7, the V gene TRBV2, with TRBD2 matching over 10 bases. Trimming took 7 bases from V and 3 from J; bases not matched to a gene: 3. This CDR3 spans 13 amino acids. Germline CDR1 is SNHLY and CDR2 is FYNNEI. The CDR3 region is CASTRLAGYEQYF. The CDR3 DNA reads TGTGCCAGCACTCGACTAGCGGGCTACGAGCAGTACTTC.

The V gene is TRBV27, the J gene TRBJ1-1, with a possible D match to TRBD1 (5 bases). The V gene lost 3 bases and the J gene lost 5 bases, with 10 bases spanning the gap. Looked up from germline, CDR1 is MNHEY and CDR2 is SMNVEV (reference sequence). The CDR3 is made up of 13 amino acids. CDR3 in amino acids: CASSFPGGTEAFF. DNA for the CDR3: TGTGCCAGCAGTTTCCCTGGGGGGACTGAAGCTTTCTTT.

This clone was seen a single time. This rearrangement joins TRBV11-2 to TRBJ1-2; D call uncertain. The CDR3 loop spans 12 amino acids. With 5 bases removed from V and 5 bases from J, the gap between germline ends came to 9 bases. CDR1 and CDR2 from the germline V gene are SGHAT and FQNNGV. In nucleotides, the CDR3 is TGTGCCAGCAGCCTGAACCTATATGGCTACACCTTC. It yields the protein CASSLNLYGYTF.

The chain uses TRBV7-9 and TRBJ2-2; D might be TRBD1 (6 bases). Germline values: CDR1 SEHNR, CDR2 FQNEAQ (reference sequence). V was clipped by 5 bases and J by 1 base, with 8 bases between them. The CDR3 consists of 14 residues. The CDR3 loop is CASSRQVNTGELFF. The CDR3, as DNA: TGTGCCAGCAGCAGACAGGTGAACACCGGGGAGCTGTTTTTT.

This chain links TRBV3-1 (or the pseudogene TRBV3-2) with TRBJ2-7; D is unresolved. Trimming removed 3 bases from V and 4 bases from J, with 4 bases in between. In germline, CDR1 is LGHDT, CDR2 YNNKEL (reference sequence). The CDR3 has 11 residues. The CDR3 sequence is CASSQLYEQYF. The CDR3 coding sequence is TGTGCCAGCAGCCAGTTATACGAGCAGTACTTC.

In this sample, this clone turned up a few times. This chain connects TRBV4-1 to TRBJ1-6; D not certain. This CDR3 spans 15 amino acids. The ends were cut back, 0 bases at V and 10 bases at J, with 13 bases in the middle. Germline V CDR1 and CDR2: MGHRA, YSYEKL. CDR3 in DNA: TGCGCCAGCAGCCAAGAGCAACTTATCTCCTCACCCCTCCACTTT. It codes for CASSQEQLISSPLHF.